This T cell receptor beta chain was identified in a study of T-cell memory formation after mild COVID-19. Study results and caveats: Prior to infection, memory already included some responding clones, suggesting cross-reactive memory joined. Clones that contracted from day 15 to 85 had balanced CD4/CD8; later expanders were CD4+ biased.

V lost 5 bases, J lost 6 bases, and 16 bases lay in between. The length of the CDR3 is 13 residues. Looked up from germline, CDR1 is SQVTM and CDR2 is ANQGSEA. This clonotype was detected many times. Its antigen remains unidentified. From 5'RACE with constant-segment primers came TCR alpha and TCR beta cDNA libraries that carried sample barcodes and UMIs. A single record per CDR3 protein comes from TCRdb applying MiXCR to the 5' RACE reads. The profile shows hundreds of thousands of distinct CDR3 sequences, 20% of them singletons. This receptor was obtained from an adult woman who had mild COVID-19 (a few samples of this study predate the infection). Cell type and time point are not known. The gene calls are TRBV29-1 and TRBJ1-2; perhaps TRBD1 as D (5 bases). Sequenced material: PBMCs or a T cell subset sorted from them (not recorded which). CDR3 protein: CSVLWTTADGYTF. The DNA of the CDR3 is TGCAGCGTTTTATGGACAACCGCCGATGGCTACACCTTC.